This entry lists 10 T cell receptor beta chains sequenced from one sample in a study of control samples from healthy donors and cancer patients. Data came from immunoSEQ multiplex PCR; TCRdb stores just in-frame clones and leaves some out. The table has about 150,000 clones, approximately 86% seen once. The sample taken for sequencing was blood. These receptors originate from a man younger than 35 in good health.

In its sample, this clone was seen once. The gene calls are TRBV9 and TRBJ2-5; 10 positions match TRBD2. Losses at the gene ends were 0 bases for V and 5 bases for J; bases not matched to a gene: 4. This CDR3 is 15 amino acids long. The germline gives CDR1 SGDLS, CDR2 YYNGEE. CDR3 DNA sequence: TGTGCCAGCAGCGTAGGGCTAGCGGGGGTGGAGACCCAGTACTTC. Translation: CASSVGLAGVETQYF.

The chain has TRBV5-4 and TRBJ1-6; TRBD1 matches at 7 bases. The germline V gene has CDR1 SGHNT and CDR2 YYREEE (reference sequence). CDR3 length: 15 amino acids. J was trimmed by 8 bases and V by 0 bases; bases with no gene match: 5. The CDR3 reads CASSLDRGFDSPLHF. The DNA of the CDR3 is TGTGCCAGCAGCTTGGACAGGGGATTCGATTCACCCCTCCACTTT.

This chain links TRBV28 with TRBJ2-5, with D perhaps assigned TRBD1 or TRBD2 (5 bases each). This CDR3 contains 14 residues. Trimming pared 3 bases from V and 6 bases from J, leaving 14 bases between. CDR1 and CDR2 from the germline V gene are MDHEN and SYDVKM. The CDR3 nucleotides read TGTGCCAGCAGTTTGGAGGCAGGGATGAAGACCCAGTACTTC. Encoded protein: CASSLEAGMKTQYF. Full variable domain (outside the CDR3, taken from reference TRBV28 and TRBJ2-5): DVKVTQSSRYLVKRTGEKVFLECVQDMDHENMFWYRQDPGLGLRLIYFSYDVKMKEKGDIPEGYSVSREKKERFSLILESASTNQTSMYLCASSLEAGMKTQYFGPGTRLLVL.

The chain employs TRBV29-1 and TRBJ1-4, with D unresolved. Trimming removed 4 bases at V and 8 bases at J, with 17 bases between. CDR3 length: 14 amino acids. The germline V gene has CDR1 SQVTM and CDR2 ANQGSEA. The CDR3 is CSVGPSGPREKLFF. The DNA for the CDR3 is TGCAGCGTTGGACCCTCGGGTCCTAGGGAAAAACTGTTTTTT.

The chain carries TRBV27 and TRBJ2-7; D is perhaps TRBD1 or TRBD2 (6 bases each). Germline CDR1 and CDR2: MNHEY and SMNVEV (reference sequence). The ends were cut back, 5 bases at V and 3 bases at J, with 11 bases in the middle. CDR3 length: 13 residues. In DNA, the CDR3 is TGTGCCAGCAGTCGGGGGACATACTACGAGCAGTACTTC. It is translated as CASSRGTYYEQYF.

V and J are TRBV7-2 and TRBJ2-1; no clear D. CDR3 length: 15 amino acids. The V gene lost 10 bases and the J gene lost 3 bases, with 19 bases spanning the gap. Germline lookup yields CDR1 SGHTA and CDR2 FQGNSA. CDR3 in amino acids: CATETASGFYNEQFF. CDR3 DNA: TGTGCCACCGAAACTGCTTCCGGGTTCTACAATGAGCAGTTCTTC. Looking up the rest from reference TRBV7-2 and TRBJ2-1 gives the full variable domain: GAGVSQSPSNKVTEKGKDVELRCDPISGHTALYWYRQSLGQGLEFLIYFQGNSAPDKSGLPSDRFSAERTGGSVSTLTIQRTQQEDSAVYLCATETASGFYNEQFFGPGTRLTVL.

The chain is built from TRBV7-9 and TRBJ2-5; TRBD1 is a possible D gene (5 bases). Trimming pared 2 bases from V and 4 bases from J, leaving 11 bases between. This CDR3 comprises 14 residues. Germline V CDR1 and CDR2: SEHNR, FQNEAQ (reference sequence). CDR3 in DNA: TGTGCCAGCAGCTTACTACAGGACCCAGAGACCCAGTACTTC. Translation gives CASSLLQDPETQYF.

The count of this clone is one. The J gene is TRBJ2-3, the V gene TRBV6-5; D gene ambiguous. Germline V CDR1 and CDR2: MNHEY, SVGAGI. CDR3 length: 14 residues. V was pared by 5 bases and J by 0 bases, with 9 bases between. CDR3 sequence: CASSQRSSTDTQYF. Written as DNA, the CDR3 is TGTGCCAGCAGTCAAAGATCTAGCACAGATACGCAGTATTTT.

This clone was recorded a few times. J is TRBJ2-7 and V is TRBV7-9; 7 positions match TRBD1. There are 13 residues in the CDR3. J gave up 2 bases and V 5 bases, and 3 bases lay outside the gene matches. Germline V CDR1 and CDR2: SEHNR, FQNEAQ (reference sequence). CDR3 protein: CASSTTGPYEQYF. DNA of the CDR3: TGTGCCAGCAGCACGACAGGGCCCTACGAGCAGTACTTC.

This chain links TRBV5-1 with TRBJ2-5, with 7 bases matching TRBD1. Unmatched junction bases numbered 9, after V lost 0 bases and J lost 7 bases. Per the germline V gene, CDR1 is SGHRS and CDR2 is YFSETQ. CDR3 length equals 15 residues. CDR3 in amino acids: CASSLGDSPLGTQYF. CDR3 nucleotides: TGCGCCAGCAGCTTGGGGGACAGCCCGTTAGGGACCCAGTACTTC.